This T cell receptor beta chain was obtained from a study of blood T cell repertoires in COVID-19 (dated by TCRdb to between 2020 and 2021). For context, the study as a whole: Samples covering the acute and convalescent phases of COVID-19 were provided by collaborators in the United States, Italy and Spain. The material from the prospective study consisted of cDNA or gDNA derived from T cells, B-cell-depleted T cells, or PBMCs. The dataset comprised deeply sampled blood TCRbeta repertoires from subjects exposed to, actively infected with, or recovered from COVID-19. The repertoires were released in a freely available public database intended as a resource for research on the immune response to SARS-CoV-2. The samples were drawn from two sources: the first 160 participants of the ongoing ImmuneRACE study, and about 1,300 subjects contributed by 6 global collaborators. The sample metadata nearly always contained a de-identified subject ID, COVID-19 status, age in years and sex. HLA class I and class II types, where available, came from metadata supplied by the sample provider rather than from assay-based typing. What the research found in general, with its limitations: The amount of clinical and demographic metadata varied by source and participant and was provided uncurated.

The immunoSEQ Assay, a bias-controlled multiplex PCR, was used to amplify TCRbeta CDR3 regions from genomic DNA. The authors processed their data as follows. The number of nucleated cells in each sample was estimated from the amplification of reference gene primers within the assay. To quantify the absolute abundance of each unique TCRbeta CDR3 rearrangement, sequence reads were collapsed and filtered. For each sample, productive Simpson clonality was calculated as the square root of Simpson's diversity index across productive rearrangements. Drawn from immuneACCESS, this table holds only the in-frame rearrangements with V and J called that TCRdb kept. Clones are partly lost; checked studies trace under half to an unresolved V gene and leave the rest unexplained. Clone size and the V and J calls come from that table; the DNA yielded D and trimming. Here the sample has under 200,000 clones; 85% to 90% occur a single time. Jointly, the top ten make up over 3.5% of the sample.

The CDR3 goes from the cysteine to the phenylalanine over 14 residues. Left in the record is the CDR3 DNA by itself, 42 bases read in frame from the first base. Trimming costs V 3 bases and J 4 bases, and their ends lie 12 bases apart. The germline V gene yields SQVTM for CDR1 and ANQGSEA for CDR2. With regard to this clone: Its cognate antigen has yet to be identified. Nothing much larger sits one base from this clone, and base qualities are not available.

The collaborating institutions used their own protocols to collect whole blood in K2EDTA tubes. For TCRbeta analysis, collaborators shipped samples as frozen whole blood, isolated PBMCs, or DNA extracted from either of those sample types. This chain joins TRBV29-1 to TRBJ2-2; the D gene is possibly TRBD2, with 6 bases matching. The origin of this receptor is a man aged 18 to 30 with active or convalescent COVID-19. Specimen: peripheral blood. The sequenced DNA: TGCAGCGTTGATGTTGGGACTTCCACCGGGGAGCTGTTTTTT. The encoded protein is CSVDVGTSTGELFF.